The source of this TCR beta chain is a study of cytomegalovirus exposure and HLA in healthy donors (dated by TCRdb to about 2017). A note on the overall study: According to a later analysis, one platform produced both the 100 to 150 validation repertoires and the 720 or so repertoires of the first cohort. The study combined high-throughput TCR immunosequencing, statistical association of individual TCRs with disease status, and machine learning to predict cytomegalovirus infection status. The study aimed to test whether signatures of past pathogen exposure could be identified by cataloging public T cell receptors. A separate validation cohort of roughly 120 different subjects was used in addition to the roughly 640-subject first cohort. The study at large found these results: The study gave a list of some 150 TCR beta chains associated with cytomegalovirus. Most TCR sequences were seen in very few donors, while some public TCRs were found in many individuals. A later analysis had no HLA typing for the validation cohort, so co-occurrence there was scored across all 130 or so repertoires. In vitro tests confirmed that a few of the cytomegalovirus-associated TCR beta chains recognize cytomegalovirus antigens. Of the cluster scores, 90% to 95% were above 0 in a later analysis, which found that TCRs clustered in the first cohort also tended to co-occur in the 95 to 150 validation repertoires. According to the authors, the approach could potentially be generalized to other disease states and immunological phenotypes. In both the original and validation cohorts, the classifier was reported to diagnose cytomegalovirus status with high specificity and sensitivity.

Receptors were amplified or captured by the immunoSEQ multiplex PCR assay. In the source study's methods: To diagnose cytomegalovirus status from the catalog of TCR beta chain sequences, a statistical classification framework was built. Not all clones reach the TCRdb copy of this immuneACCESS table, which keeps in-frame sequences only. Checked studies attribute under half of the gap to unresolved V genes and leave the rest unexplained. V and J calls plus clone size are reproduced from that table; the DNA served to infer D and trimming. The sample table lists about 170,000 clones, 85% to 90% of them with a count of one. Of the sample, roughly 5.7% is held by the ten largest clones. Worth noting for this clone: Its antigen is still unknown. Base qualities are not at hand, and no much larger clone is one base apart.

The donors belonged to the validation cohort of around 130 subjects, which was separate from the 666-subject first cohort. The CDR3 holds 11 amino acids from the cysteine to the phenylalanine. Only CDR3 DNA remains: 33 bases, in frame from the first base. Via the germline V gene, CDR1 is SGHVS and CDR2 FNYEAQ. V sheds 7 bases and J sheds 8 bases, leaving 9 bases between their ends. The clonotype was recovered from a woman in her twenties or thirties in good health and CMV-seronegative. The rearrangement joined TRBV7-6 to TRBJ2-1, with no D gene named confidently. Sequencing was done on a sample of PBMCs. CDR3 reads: CASTTLDEQFF. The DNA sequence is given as TGTGCCAGCACCACTCTGGATGAGCAGTTCTTC.